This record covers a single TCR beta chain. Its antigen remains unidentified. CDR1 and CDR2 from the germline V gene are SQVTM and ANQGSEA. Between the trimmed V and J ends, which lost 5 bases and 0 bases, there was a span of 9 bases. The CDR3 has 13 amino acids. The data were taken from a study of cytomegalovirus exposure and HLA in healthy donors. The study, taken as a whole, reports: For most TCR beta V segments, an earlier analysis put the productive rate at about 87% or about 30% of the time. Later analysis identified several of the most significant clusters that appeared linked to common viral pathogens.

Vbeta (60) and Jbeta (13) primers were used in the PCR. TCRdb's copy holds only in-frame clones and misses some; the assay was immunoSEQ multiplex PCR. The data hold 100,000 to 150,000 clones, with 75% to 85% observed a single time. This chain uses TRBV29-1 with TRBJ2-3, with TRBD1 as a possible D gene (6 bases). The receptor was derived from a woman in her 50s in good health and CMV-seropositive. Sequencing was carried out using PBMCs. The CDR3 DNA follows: TGCAGCGTTATACAGGGTAGCACAGATACGCAGTATTTT. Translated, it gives CSVIQGSTDTQYF.